This T cell receptor beta chain was identified in a study of CD8 T cells in Susac syndrome. Negative isolation was used for CD8+ and CD4+ T cells and FACS enrichment for TEMRA cells. Random hexamers served to reverse transcribe about 0.5 to 1 ug RNA. TCR beta CDR3 was amplified by immunoSEQ multiplex PCR. This amplification extended across 54 Vbeta and 13 Jbeta segments. TCRdb passed the immunoSEQ multiplex PCR reads through MiXCR, listing each CDR3 protein once. The sample holds 130,000 or so distinct CDR3 sequences; roughly 76% are singletons and the top ten take roughly 0.5%. There are 15 residues in the CDR3. With V trimmed by 4 bases and J by 8 bases, 6 bases remained unmatched. Germline V gene data show CDR1 as SEHNR and CDR2 as FQNEAQ (reference sequence).

This clonotype was obtained from a human donor with multiple sclerosis. Sequenced material: CD8+ T cells from PBMCs. This rearrangement joins TRBV7-9 to TRBJ2-1, with 12 positions matching TRBD1. The CDR3 DNA reads as TGTGCCAGCAGCTACCGGGACAGGGGGCTCTATGAGCAGTTCTTC. Amino acids: CASSYRDRGLYEQFF.